One sample yielded the 26 T cell receptor beta chains listed below, sequenced in a study of blood T cells in healthy people across ages. A second PCR of roughly 7 to 11 cycles used a sample-barcoded 5' primer and a J-beta primer mix. TCRdb called the 5' RACE reads again in MiXCR, with one record for every CDR3 protein. Of around 940,000 distinct CDR3 sequences in the sample, just over 50% were seen once. Sequencing was performed on blood. Receptor source: an older woman in good health.

The rearrangement uses TRBV20-1 and TRBJ2-7; 8 bases map to TRBD1. The germline CDR1 and CDR2 sequences are DFQATT and SNEGSKA (reference sequence). J gave up 0 bases and V 2 bases, and 12 bases lay outside the gene matches. The CDR3 has 17 amino acids. CDR3 DNA sequence: TGCAGTGCTAGAACTCCCGTAGGGGGACAGGCCTCCTACGAGCAGTACTTC. Residues: CSARTPVGGQASYEQYF.

V usage is TRBV7-2 and J usage is TRBJ2-1; TRBD2 is a possible D gene (7 bases). V gave up 5 bases and J gave up 0 bases, with 17 bases separating them. The CDR3 length is 17 residues. Per the germline V gene, CDR1 is SGHTA and CDR2 is FQGNSA. Here the CDR3 DNA reads TGTGCCAGCAGCCCGAGGGGGGGCGGGAGCTCCTACAATGAGCAGTTCTTC. This gives the protein CASSPRGGGSSYNEQFF.

On this clonotype: This sequence may be a read error, since a much larger clone differs from it by one base. The chain links TRBV25-1 to TRBJ2-7, with D hard to call. The CDR3 contains 15 residues. V was trimmed by 6 bases and J by 2 bases, leaving 17 bases between them. CDR1 is MGHDK and CDR2 is SYGVNS in the germline V gene. The chain's CDR3 is CASRESVGSTYEQYF. CDR3 sequence (DNA): TGTGCCAGCAGGGAGAGCGTGGGGTCTACCTACGAGCAGTACTTC.

The J gene is TRBJ2-4, the V gene TRBV28, with a tentative D call TRBD2 (6 bases). The assigned J gene may be wrong: the sequence end matches TRBJ2-7 better. Germline CDR1 and CDR2: MDHEN and SYDVKM. The CDR3 totals 13 residues. The CDR3 protein is CASTLGGIDEQYF. The CDR3 DNA sequence: TGTGCCAGCACCTTGGGGGGTATCGACGAGCAGTACTTC.

Only a few counts were recorded for this clonotype. The chain couples TRBV3-1 to TRBJ2-7, with TRBD1 matching 9 bases. The CDR3 extends over 15 amino acids. Unmatched junction bases numbered 4, after V lost 4 bases and J lost 0 bases. Per germline, CDR1 LGHDT and CDR2 YNNKEL (reference sequence). The CDR3 here is CASSLRDRASYEQYF. DNA of the CDR3: TGTGCCAGCAGCCTCCGGGACAGGGCCTCCTACGAGCAGTACTTC.

The chain recombines TRBV2 with TRBJ1-4; D remains ambiguous. Trimming left V 6 bases short and J 2 bases short, with 13 bases between. The CDR3 totals 15 residues. CDR1 and CDR2 (germline): SNHLY, FYNNEI. CDR3 loop: CASSPVRNTNEKLFF. The CDR3 region has the DNA TGTGCCAGCAGCCCAGTGCGCAACACTAATGAAAAACTGTTTTTT.

J is TRBJ2-3 and V is TRBV12-3 or TRBV12-4; the D gene is possibly TRBD1 (6 bases). This CDR3 contains 13 residues. Trimming stripped 1 base from V and 7 bases from J, with 9 bases between. CDR3 sequence (DNA): TGTGCCAGCAGTTTAGGGACAGCGTATACGCAGTATTTT. Translated, it gives CASSLGTAYTQYF.

The chain is built from TRBV5-1 and TRBJ2-3; 8 bases agree with TRBD2. Germline V gene lookup returns CDR1 SGHRS and CDR2 YFSETQ. This CDR3 has 14 residues. Trimming cost V 5 bases and J 3 bases; bases outside gene matches: 5. CDR3 nucleotide sequence: TGCGCCAGCAGTTATAGCGGGACTACAGATACGCAGTATTTT. Its protein product is CASSYSGTTDTQYF. Combining the CDR3 with reference TRBV5-1 and TRBJ2-3 gives the whole variable domain KAGVTQTPRYLIKTRGQQVTLSCSPISGHRSVSWYQQTPGQGLQFLFEYFSETQRNKGNFPGRFSGRQFSNSRSEMNVSTLELGDSALYLCASSYSGTTDTQYFGPGTRLTVL.

In its sample, this clonotype was seen once. This rearrangement joins TRBV27 to TRBJ2-1; TRBD1 matches at 11 bases. The CDR3 runs 14 residues. V dropped 7 bases and J dropped 4; count of bases not matched to a gene: 3. The V gene's germline CDR1 is MNHEY and CDR2 SMNVEV (reference sequence). CDR3 region: CASTGTGGYNEQFF. Written as DNA, the CDR3 is TGTGCCAGCACCGGGACAGGGGGGTACAATGAGCAGTTCTTC.

This chain connects TRBV12-3 or TRBV12-4 to TRBJ2-5; possibly TRBD1 or TRBD2 for D (5 bases each). The closer fit of TRBJ2-7 to the DNA end suggests the J call may be wrong. The CDR3 is made up of 16 amino acids. The CDR3 nucleotides read TGTGCCAGCAGTTTTTACGGGGACCCCATCGGAGGCGAGCAGTACTTC. It yields the protein CASSFYGDPIGGEQYF.

The gene calls are TRBV5-1 and TRBJ1-2; D perhaps matches TRBD1 (6 bases). The germline V gene encodes CDR1 SGHRS and CDR2 YFSETQ. The germline V and J ends were trimmed by 4 bases and 8 bases, with 21 bases remaining between them. CDR3 length: 15 amino acids. The CDR3, as DNA: TGCGCCAGCAGCCCGGAGGGACAATTTTTAGGGGGCTACACCTTC. Protein product: CASSPEGQFLGGYTF.

The chain recombines TRBV6-5 with TRBJ2-3, with D perhaps given as TRBD1 or TRBD2 (6 bases each). This CDR3 region has 17 residues. Germline V gene sequence: CDR1 MNHEY, CDR2 SVGAGI. Between the trimmed V and J ends, which lost 0 bases and 3 bases, there was a span of 16 bases. The CDR3 region is CASSYSGRGGGTDTQYF. The CDR3 nucleotides are TGTGCCAGCAGTTACTCCGGCAGGGGAGGCGGGACAGATACGCAGTATTTT.

The sample holds a few counts of this clonotype. The chain uses TRBV3-1 and TRBJ2-1, with 10 nucleotides matching TRBD2. Germline assignment: CDR1 LGHDT and CDR2 YNNKEL (reference sequence). The CDR3 has 16 amino acids. The junction had 5 bases not matched to a gene; V was cut back by 0 bases and J by 6 bases. The CDR3 bases are TGTGCCAGCAGCCAAGAATTCCTAGCGGGAGTCAATGAGCAGTTCTTC. Protein: CASSQEFLAGVNEQFF.

Details on this clonotype: The junction shows a germline mismatch at one end, possibly a read error. The genes are TRBV4-1 and TRBJ2-1; tentative D call: TRBD1 (5 bases). CDR1 and CDR2 (germline): MGHRA, YSYEKL. There are 13 residues in the CDR3. The CDR3 loop is CASNQKGVWEQFF. CDR3 sequence (DNA): TGCGCCAGCAACCAAAAAGGGGTTTGGGAGCAGTTCTTC.

The rearrangement uses TRBV28 and TRBJ1-5; D not certain. This CDR3 is built from 17 residues. Germline-derived CDR1 and CDR2 are MDHEN and SYDVKM. The V end was cut by 6 bases, the J end by 2 bases, with 20 bases between. The CDR3 region is CASRNTATARRNQPQHF. The CDR3 nucleotides are TGTGCCAGCAGGAACACGGCCACCGCCAGGCGCAATCAGCCCCAGCATTTT.

The CDR3, as DNA: TGTGCAACCCGGAGAGGGGGGCTAACAGATACGCAGTATTTT. Residues: CATRRGGLTDTQYF. This chain connects TRBV6-2 or TRBV6-3 to TRBJ2-3; D assignment may be TRBD1 or TRBD2 (6 bases each). Germline assignment: CDR1 MNHEY and CDR2 SVGEGT. The CDR3 is 14 residues long.

The genes are TRBV10-3 and TRBJ2-1; 8 nucleotides line up with TRBD1. CDR3 length: 15 amino acids. The V and J ends lost 3 bases and 7 bases, in that order; junction bases with no gene match: 8. Germline CDR1 and CDR2: ENHRY and SYGVKD. In DNA, the CDR3 is TGTGCCATCAGTGAACCCCAGACAGGGGAGAATGAGCAGTTCTTC. Translated: CAISEPQTGENEQFF.

This rearrangement joins TRBV28 to TRBJ2-2; no definite D call. This CDR3 is 13 amino acids long. The V gene's germline CDR1 is MDHEN and CDR2 SYDVKM. V was trimmed by 10 bases and J by 1 base, leaving 10 bases between them. CDR3 sequence: CATPNRNTGELFF. The CDR3 coding sequence is TGTGCCACCCCAAACAGGAACACCGGGGAGCTGTTTTTT.

About this clonotype itself: Mismatch with germline at one junction end may stem from a read error. The rearrangement joins TRBV7-9 to TRBJ1-5; D is unclear. CDR3 size: 12 residues. Germline CDR1 and CDR2: SEHNR and FQNEAQ (reference sequence). The CDR3 nucleotides read TGTGCCAGCAGTTTAGATGATCAGCCCCAGCATTTT. It codes for CASSLDDQPQHF.

This clonotype was counted between two and nine times. The rearrangement joins TRBV4-1 to TRBJ1-4; D gene uncertain. This CDR3 spans 16 amino acids. V shed 2 bases and J shed 3 bases, with 13 bases lying between them. Per germline, CDR1 MGHRA and CDR2 YSYEKL. In nucleotides, the CDR3 is TGCGCCAGCAGCCAATTATCACGGTCGGCTAATGAAAAACTGTTTTTT. Translation gives CASSQLSRSANEKLFF.

J is TRBJ2-7 and V is TRBV3-1; either TRBD1 or TRBD2 may supply D (6 bases each). Germline CDR1 reads LGHDT; CDR2 reads YNNKEL (reference sequence). The CDR3 is made up of 15 amino acids. V was clipped by 4 bases and J by 0 bases, with 13 bases between them. CDR3: CASSPSRGDSYEQYF. The CDR3 DNA follows: TGTGCCAGCAGCCCCAGTAGGGGGGACTCCTACGAGCAGTACTTC.

This clonotype came up many times. This rearrangement joins TRBV5-1 to TRBJ2-1; D is perhaps TRBD2 (6 bases). V was pared by 0 bases and J by 0 bases, with 10 bases between. The germline CDR1 and CDR2 sequences are SGHRS and YFSETQ. The CDR3 consists of 16 residues. CDR3 sequence reads: CASSLAGSGSYNEQFF. Here the CDR3 DNA reads TGCGCCAGCAGCTTGGCGGGTAGCGGCTCCTACAATGAGCAGTTCTTC. The whole variable domain, filled in from reference TRBV5-1 and TRBJ2-1, reads KAGVTQTPRYLIKTRGQQVTLSCSPISGHRSVSWYQQTPGQGLQFLFEYFSETQRNKGNFPGRFSGRQFSNSRSEMNVSTLELGDSALYLCASSLAGSGSYNEQFFGPGTRLTVL.

As to this clonotype: Compared with germline, one end of the junction differs, possibly owing to a read error. The V call is TRBV10-3, the J call TRBJ2-7; 8 nucleotides agree with TRBD2. Looked up from germline, CDR1 is ENHRY and CDR2 is SYGVKD. The CDR3 has 12 amino acids. Written as DNA, the CDR3 is TGTGTCATCAGCGGGAGCGGTTACGAGCAGTACTTC. Its translation: CVISGSGYEQYF.

Written as DNA, the CDR3 is TGCGCCAGCAGCACCGCAGGGGGCGCCTACGAGCAGTACTTC. It yields the protein CASSTAGGAYEQYF. The rearrangement uses TRBV5-1 and TRBJ2-5, with TRBD1 matching 8 bases. The end of the DNA fits TRBJ2-7 better, so the J call may be wrong. Germline V gene data show CDR1 as SGHRS and CDR2 as YFSETQ. This CDR3 region has 14 residues.

This clonotype was counted a few times. The rearrangement uses TRBV29-1 and TRBJ2-3; D not resolved. Trimming removed 0 bases from V and 4 bases from J, with 14 bases in between. CDR1 SQVTM and CDR2 ANQGSEA come from the germline V gene. The CDR3 loop spans 15 amino acids. The CDR3: CSVEETRLGADTQYF. The CDR3 region has the DNA TGCAGCGTTGAAGAAACTCGACTGGGTGCAGATACGCAGTATTTT.

V and J are TRBV2 and TRBJ2-5, with 8 nucleotides matching TRBD1. V gave up 6 bases and J gave up 1 base; unmatched junction bases: 16. Germline CDR1 SNHLY, CDR2 FYNNEI. CDR3 size: 18 residues. CDR3 region: CASSPLPRQGRIQETQYF. CDR3 coding DNA: TGTGCCAGCAGCCCGCTCCCGAGACAGGGGAGGATCCAAGAGACCCAGTACTTC.